This TCR beta chain is from a study of blood T cell repertoires in COVID-19. TCRdb's copy holds only in-frame clones and misses some; the assay was immunoSEQ multiplex PCR. The sample lists 130,000 or so clones; approximately 87% were seen once. This clone was seen a single time. The origin of this receptor is a man aged 45-65 years with active COVID-19. Sequenced: peripheral blood.

The CDR3 nucleotides read TGTGCCAGCAGCTCAGTCGGTCGGGACTATGGCTACACCTTC. Its protein product is CASSSVGRDYGYTF. The V and J genes are TRBV13 and TRBJ1-2; D is unresolved. This CDR3 is 14 amino acids long. The germline CDR1 and CDR2 sequences are PRHDT and FYEKMQ (reference sequence). Trimming removed 4 bases from V and 3 bases from J, with 12 bases in between.